A selection of T cell receptor beta chains follows, all from one sample in a study of cytomegalovirus exposure and HLA in healthy donors. Here immunoSEQ multiplex PCR was the method, and the copy in TCRdb shows in-frame clones only, minus some. The sample lists 150,000 to 200,000 clones, roughly 78% occurring once. Material for sequencing was PBMCs. Receptors originate from a woman aged 40 to 49 in good health and CMV-seronegative. The CDR3 runs from the conserved cysteine through the conserved F or W. Each record gives: V gene, J gene, clone size, D gene, CDR3 DNA, CDR3 protein. A D gene is named only where the DNA matches it firmly. The size field is filled for only some rows; it gives once, few, many or a size class.

>TRBV2|TRBJ1-6|few|NA
TGTGCCAGCAGCGGCAGTACTAGTAATTCACCCCTCCACTTT
CASSGSTSNSPLHF
>TRBV28|TRBJ2-5|NA|NA
TGTGCCAGCAGTCCAATACAGGGAACGGAGACCCAGTACTTC
CASSPIQGTETQYF
>TRBV5-4|TRBJ2-2|NA|TRBD1
TGTGCCAGCTACTCCTCAAGGACAGGGTTGGGCACCGGGGAGCTGTTTTTT
CASYSSRTGLGTGELFF
>TRBV6-6|TRBJ2-6|NA|NA
TGTGCCAGCAGTTCTCCAGACGGGATAGGGGCCAACGTCCTGACTTTC
CASSSPDGIGANVLTF
>TRBV19|TRBJ2-6|NA|NA
TGTGCCAGTAGTTGGGGAGTGACTAGAGTAAGGGCTGGGGCCAACGTCCTGACTTTC
CASSWGVTRVRAGANVLTF
>TRBV28|TRBJ2-4|NA|NA
TGTGCCAGCAGCCCATCCCCTAGAAGGTCCATTCAGTACTTC
CASSPSPRRSIQYF
>TRBV6-6|TRBJ1-1|NA|NA
TGTGCCAGCAGTCCCGGACACCTTGAAGCTTTCTTT
CASSPGHLEAFF
>TRBV4-1|TRBJ2-3|few|NA
TGCGCCAGCAGCCAAGATCAATATAGCCGGGATACGCAGTATTTT
CASSQDQYSRDTQYF
>TRBV27|TRBJ1-6|NA|NA
TGTGCCAGCAGGGGCTTCTCTTTCAATTCACCCCTCCACTTT
CASRGFSFNSPLHF
>TRBV10-3|TRBJ1-1|once|NA
TGTGCCATCAGCAACTCCATGAACACTGAAGCTTTCTTT
CAISNSMNTEAFF
>TRBV2|TRBJ2-1|once|TRBD2
TGTGCCAGCAGTGTGTCTAGCGGGTACAATGAGCAGTTCTTC
CASSVSSGYNEQFF
>TRBV7-2|TRBJ2-1|NA|NA
TGTGCCAGCAGCTTAGATGTCTACGCCAATGAGCAGTTCTTC
CASSLDVYANEQFF
>TRBV5-8|TRBJ2-1|NA|NA
TGTGCCAGCAGCTTGACGGGGGTATCCTACAATGAGCAGTTCTTC
CASSLTGVSYNEQFF
>TRBV27|TRBJ2-2|NA|TRBD1
TGTGCCAGCAGTCGCCGTCCCGGGACAGTCAACGGGGAGCTGTTTTTT
CASSRRPGTVNGELFF
>TRBV6-5|TRBJ2-1|NA|TRBD2
TGTGCCAGCGGAAGCGGGGGGGGTTCCTACAATGAGCAGTTCTTC
CASGSGGGSYNEQFF
>TRBV10-1|TRBJ1-1|NA|NA
TGCGCCAGCAGTCCCGGAGGGAAGCCTGAAGCTTTCTTT
CASSPGGKPEAFF
>TRBV28|TRBJ1-5|NA|NA
TGTGCCAGCAGATATTACTCCGGGACATCTAGGCCCCAGCATTTT
CASRYYSGTSRPQHF
>TRBV7-6|TRBJ2-3|NA|NA
TGTGCCAGCAGCTACAGGGAAGGGAGCACAGATACGCAGTATTTT
CASSYREGSTDTQYF
>TRBV7-8|TRBJ2-3|NA|NA
TGTGCCAGCAGCTTAGGAGGCAGAAACACAGATACGCAGTATTTT
CASSLGGRNTDTQYF
>TRBV2|TRBJ1-3|NA|NA
TGTGCCAGCAGTGCCCAGGGAAACACCATATATTTT
CASSAQGNTIYF
>TRBV6-6|TRBJ1-2|NA|NA
TGTGCCAGCAGTTACTCTAAGGGAGCGAGTCACTATGGCTACACCTTC
CASSYSKGASHYGYTF
>TRBV10-3|TRBJ1-5|NA|NA
TGTGCCATCAGTGAGTCGGGCGGGAAGAGAAATCAGCCCCAGCATTTT
CAISESGGKRNQPQHF
>TRBV11-2|TRBJ1-4|NA|NA
TGTGCCAGCAGCTTAGTCACTATTAATGAAAAACTGTTTTTT
CASSLVTINEKLFF
>TRBV18|TRBJ2-5|few|NA
TGTGCCAGCTCACCACAGCGGGAGACCCAGTACTTC
CASSPQRETQYF
>TRBV5-1|TRBJ1-6|NA|TRBD1
TGCGCCAGCAGGACCCGGACAGGGGTCTCACCCCTCCACTTT
CASRTRTGVSPLHF
>TRBV18|TRBJ2-7|NA|TRBD1
TGTGCCAGCTCACCTTGGACAGGGAGCTCCTACGAGCAGTACTTC
CASSPWTGSSYEQYF